These T cell receptor beta chains were read from a single sample in a study of T cell responses to AZD1222 COVID-19 vaccine. Clones were sequenced by immunoSEQ multiplex PCR, and TCRdb holds only the in-frame ones, with some missing. The sample consists of about 62,000 clones, 80% to 90% of them appearing once. The sequencing used peripheral blood, collected on day 0 of AZD1222 vaccination. These receptors originate from an adult in good health. Each CDR3 is given without its conserved first and last residue.

v_call	cdr3_aa
TRBV18	ASSPGTGNTEAF
TRBV28	ASSSQGDRLRGYGYT
TRBV5-1	ASSIGAYGYT
TRBV28	ASSLDRAGNTIY
TRBV11-2	ASSLMPGTQY
TRBV19	ASSIPPRDSNQPQH
TRBV4-2	ASSRRPGQGTSSYNSPLH
TRBV25-1	ASSELGHTETQY
TRBV3-1/TRBV3-2	ASSHRKGGVSTDTQY
TRBV5-4	ASSLGRGPQH
TRBV3-1/TRBV3-2	ASSQAGQVMGYT
TRBV18	ASSPSTGGKEGYT
TRBV4-1	ASSQDPVQSYGYT
TRBV6-5	ASSYVAGSGNTIY
TRBV19	ASTRDSPDNSPLH
TRBV9	ASSKLQGSGNTIY
TRBV5-1	ASSEGDRGHEQY
TRBV12-3/TRBV12-4	ASSLTSNYGYT